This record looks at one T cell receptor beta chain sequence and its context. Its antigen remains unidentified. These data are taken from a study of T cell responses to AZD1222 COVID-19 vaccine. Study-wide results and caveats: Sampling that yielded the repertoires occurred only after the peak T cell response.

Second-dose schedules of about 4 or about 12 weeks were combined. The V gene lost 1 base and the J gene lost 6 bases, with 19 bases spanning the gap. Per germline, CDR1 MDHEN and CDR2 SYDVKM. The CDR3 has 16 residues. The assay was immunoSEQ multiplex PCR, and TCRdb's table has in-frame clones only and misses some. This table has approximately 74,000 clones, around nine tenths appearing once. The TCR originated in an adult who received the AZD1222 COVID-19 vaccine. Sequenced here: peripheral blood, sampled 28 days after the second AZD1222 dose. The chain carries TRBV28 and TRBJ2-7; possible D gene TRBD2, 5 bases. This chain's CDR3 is CASSLSGTLGGREQYF. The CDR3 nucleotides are TGTGCCAGCAGTTTATCGGGCACCCTTGGAGGCCGCGAGCAGTACTTC.